The rows below give T cell receptor beta chains drawn from one sample of a study of T cell responses to AZD1222 COVID-19 vaccine. Assay: immunoSEQ multiplex PCR; the TCRdb copy retains only in-frame clones and omits some. This sample has some 180,000 clones, with about nine tenths found just once. The sequencing used peripheral blood, collected 28 days after the second AZD1222 dose. The source is an adult who received the AZD1222 COVID-19 vaccine. Both conserved end residues are part of each CDR3. Each record gives: CDR3 length, D gene, V gene, CDR3 protein. A D gene is named only where the DNA matches it firmly.

len: 14; d_gene: TRBD1; v_gene: TRBV5-1; CDR3aa: CASSPGQGNQPQHF
len: 15; d_gene: NA; v_gene: TRBV19; CDR3aa: CASRFLGLWNTEAFF
len: 11; d_gene: NA; v_gene: TRBV5-5; CDR3aa: CASSTGWELFF
len: 14; d_gene: NA; v_gene: TRBV3-1/TRBV3-2; CDR3aa: CASTYATGYGEQYF
len: 11; d_gene: NA; v_gene: TRBV7-9; CDR3aa: CASSLGMEQYF
len: 12; d_gene: NA; v_gene: TRBV5-1; CDR3aa: CASSLQYNEQFF
len: 13; d_gene: NA; v_gene: TRBV18; CDR3aa: CASSPDLTDTQYF
len: 11; d_gene: NA; v_gene: TRBV5-1; CDR3aa: CASSPDREQYF
len: 13; d_gene: NA; v_gene: TRBV10-2; CDR3aa: CASREGGYNEQFF
len: 13; d_gene: NA; v_gene: TRBV12-5; CDR3aa: CASGPLGFTEAFF
len: 17; d_gene: NA; v_gene: TRBV7-8; CDR3aa: CASSSYAPGQRNTEAFF
len: 18; d_gene: TRBD1; v_gene: TRBV6-6; CDR3aa: CASSPEGQGGYGDSPLHF
len: 16; d_gene: TRBD1; v_gene: TRBV7-2; CDR3aa: CASSLSGQAGWVEQYF
len: 11; d_gene: NA; v_gene: TRBV29-1; CDR3aa: CSGALNTEAFF
len: 13; d_gene: NA; v_gene: TRBV18; CDR3aa: CASSGGLTYEQYF
len: 13; d_gene: NA; v_gene: TRBV11-2; CDR3aa: CASSFRWGNTIYF
len: 15; d_gene: TRBD2; v_gene: TRBV7-2; CDR3aa: CASSLLAGSTDTQYF
len: 15; d_gene: TRBD1; v_gene: TRBV30; CDR3aa: CAWSDPPGGEDGYTF
len: 22; d_gene: TRBD2; v_gene: TRBV9; CDR3aa: CASSAHLRPGLAGAFSLNEQFF
len: 15; d_gene: TRBD1; v_gene: TRBV7-2; CDR3aa: CASSIGTAAGYGYTF
len: 13; d_gene: TRBD2; v_gene: TRBV2; CDR3aa: CASRIAGGETQYF
len: 13; d_gene: TRBD1; v_gene: TRBV10-3; CDR3aa: CATTPGQMTEAFF
len: 15; d_gene: NA; v_gene: TRBV7-9; CDR3aa: CASSLGLTGGDGYTF
len: 14; d_gene: NA; v_gene: TRBV7-3; CDR3aa: CASSLMYSNSPLHF
len: 11; d_gene: NA; v_gene: TRBV30; CDR3aa: CAYSGTSTQYF
len: 15; d_gene: NA; v_gene: TRBV5-4; CDR3aa: CASSLSGGNNQPQHF
len: 15; d_gene: TRBD1; v_gene: TRBV6-5; CDR3aa: CASRSRDRGIHEQFF
len: 13; d_gene: NA; v_gene: TRBV19; CDR3aa: CASSILVYQPQHF
len: 15; d_gene: NA; v_gene: TRBV7-9; CDR3aa: CASSSPRGTAYEQYF
len: 14; d_gene: TRBD1; v_gene: TRBV30; CDR3aa: CAWGILTGDNEQFF
len: 15; d_gene: NA; v_gene: TRBV4-3; CDR3aa: CASSLSLRARYEQYF
len: 15; d_gene: NA; v_gene: TRBV6-5; CDR3aa: CASSYSLGPDYGYTF
len: 15; d_gene: TRBD2; v_gene: TRBV14; CDR3aa: CASSPLAGGPAEQFF
len: 13; d_gene: NA; v_gene: TRBV12-3/TRBV12-4; CDR3aa: CASSLYMPYEQYF
len: 15; d_gene: TRBD1; v_gene: TRBV6-1; CDR3aa: CASSTTGGYNSPLHF
len: 14; d_gene: NA; v_gene: TRBV5-5; CDR3aa: CASSLDGGNTEAFF
len: 13; d_gene: NA; v_gene: TRBV30; CDR3aa: CAWSVESNQPQHF
len: 14; d_gene: TRBD2; v_gene: TRBV11-2; CDR3aa: CASSTRTSSYEQYF
len: 17; d_gene: NA; v_gene: TRBV28; CDR3aa: CASSSLLLVPPTDTQYF
len: 13; d_gene: TRBD1; v_gene: TRBV19; CDR3aa: CASRTGPNQPQHF
len: 15; d_gene: TRBD2; v_gene: TRBV20-1; CDR3aa: CSASRGTSDYNEQFF
len: 13; d_gene: TRBD1; v_gene: TRBV7-3; CDR3aa: CASSSDRVNEQFF
len: 14; d_gene: TRBD1; v_gene: TRBV30; CDR3aa: CAWSAGGPYQPQHF
len: 14; d_gene: TRBD1; v_gene: TRBV2; CDR3aa: CASSLGTGVSEAFF